The clone carrying this T cell receptor beta chain showed up many times. The sample originates from a study of blood T cells in healthy people across ages. This CDR3 contains 13 residues. CDR1 and CDR2 (germline): MNHEY, SVGAGI. V lost 7 bases and J lost 5; bases outside the gene matches: 7. Together with a sample-barcoded 5' primer, a J-beta primer mix was included in a second PCR lasting about 6 to 12 cycles. TCRdb used MiXCR to reprocess the 5' RACE reads, holding one entry per CDR3 protein. The data contain 550,000 to 750,000 distinct CDR3 sequences, under 25% of them singletons. The receptor's source is a man between 65 and 85 years old in good health. Sequenced: blood. The chain couples TRBV6-5 to TRBJ2-5, with 7 bases that match TRBD1. The CDR3 here is CASNRQGSETQYF. In DNA form, the CDR3 reads TGTGCCAGCAACAGACAGGGTTCGGAGACCCAGTACTTC.